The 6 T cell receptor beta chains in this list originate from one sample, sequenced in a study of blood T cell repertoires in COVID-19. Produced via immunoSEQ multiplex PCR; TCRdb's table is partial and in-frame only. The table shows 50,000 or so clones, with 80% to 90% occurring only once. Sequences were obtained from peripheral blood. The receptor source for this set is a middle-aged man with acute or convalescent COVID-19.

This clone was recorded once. CDR3 DNA sequence: TGTGCCAGCAGCTTAGCCCCACAGGGTACGGAAACAGATACGCAGTATTTT. Residues: CASSLAPQGTETDTQYF. The rearrangement uses TRBV7-6 and TRBJ2-3; D is possibly TRBD1 (6 bases). The CDR3 has 17 amino acids. V lost 0 bases and J 3 bases, leaving 16 bases between the germline ends. Germline CDR1 SGHVS, CDR2 FNYEAQ.

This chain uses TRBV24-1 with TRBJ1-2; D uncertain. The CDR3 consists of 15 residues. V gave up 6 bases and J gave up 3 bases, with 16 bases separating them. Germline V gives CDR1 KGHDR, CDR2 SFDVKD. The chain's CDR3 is CATSPDQRSYYGYTF. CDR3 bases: TGTGCCACCAGTCCAGACCAGAGGAGTTACTATGGCTACACCTTC.

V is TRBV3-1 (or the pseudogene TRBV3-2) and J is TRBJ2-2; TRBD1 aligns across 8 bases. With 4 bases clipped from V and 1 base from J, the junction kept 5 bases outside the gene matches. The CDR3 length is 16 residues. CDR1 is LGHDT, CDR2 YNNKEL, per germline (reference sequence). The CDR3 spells CASSLTGTGNTGELFF. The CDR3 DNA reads TGTGCCAGCAGCCTCACCGGGACAGGGAACACCGGGGAGCTGTTTTTT.

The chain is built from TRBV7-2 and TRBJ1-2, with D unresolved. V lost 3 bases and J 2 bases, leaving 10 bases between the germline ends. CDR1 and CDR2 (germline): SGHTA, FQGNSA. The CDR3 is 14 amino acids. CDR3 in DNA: TGTGCCAGCAGCTTTCTGACGGGAAACTATGGCTACACCTTC. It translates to CASSFLTGNYGYTF.

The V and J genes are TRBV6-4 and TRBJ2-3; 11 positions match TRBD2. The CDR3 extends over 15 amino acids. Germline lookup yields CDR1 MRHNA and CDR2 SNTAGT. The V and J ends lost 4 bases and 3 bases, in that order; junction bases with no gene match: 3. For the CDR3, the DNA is TGTGCCAGCAGTGTGACTAGCGGGGAAACAGATACGCAGTATTTT. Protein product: CASSVTSGETDTQYF.

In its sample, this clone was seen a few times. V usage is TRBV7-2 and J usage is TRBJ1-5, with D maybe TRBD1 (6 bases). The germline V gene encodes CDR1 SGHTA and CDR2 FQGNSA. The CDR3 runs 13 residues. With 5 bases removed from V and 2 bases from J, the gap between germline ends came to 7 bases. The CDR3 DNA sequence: TGTGCCAGCAGCAGACAGGGCAATCAGCCCCAGCATTTT. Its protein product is CASSRQGNQPQHF.